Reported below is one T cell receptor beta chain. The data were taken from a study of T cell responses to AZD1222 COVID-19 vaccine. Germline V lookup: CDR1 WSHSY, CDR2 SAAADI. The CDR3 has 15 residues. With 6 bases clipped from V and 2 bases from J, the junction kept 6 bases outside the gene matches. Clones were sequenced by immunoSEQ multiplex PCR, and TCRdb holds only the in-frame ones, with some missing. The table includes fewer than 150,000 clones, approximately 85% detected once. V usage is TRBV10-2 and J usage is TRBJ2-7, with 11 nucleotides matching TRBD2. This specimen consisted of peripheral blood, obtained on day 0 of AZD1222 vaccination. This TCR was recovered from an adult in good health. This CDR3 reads CASRQTSGATYEQYF. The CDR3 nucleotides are TGCGCCAGCAGACAGACTAGCGGGGCAACCTACGAGCAGTACTTC.